This T cell receptor (beta chain) stems from a study of early T cells in non-severe SARS-CoV-2 infection. The CDR3 consists of 14 residues. Trimming took 0 bases from V and 8 from J, leaving 12 bases between them. CDR1 is SGHRS and CDR2 is YFSETQ in the germline V gene. In TCRdb, the 5' RACE reads were re-called with MiXCR into one record per CDR3 protein. The sample contains tens of thousands of distinct CDR3 sequences, 15% of which appear only once. Sequencing input: whole blood. The J gene is TRBJ2-1, the V gene TRBV5-1; D is uncertain. The TCR comes from an adult who was a healthcare worker with PCR-confirmed SARS-CoV-2 infection or an uninfected control (not recorded which). Here the CDR3 DNA reads TGCGCCAGCAGCTTGGCCTCTTTCGGCGATGAGCAGTTCTTC. It yields the protein CASSLASFGDEQFF.